This TCR beta chain was profiled in a study of blood T cell repertoires in COVID-19. Original processing notes: Using reference gene primer amplification, nucleated cell counts were estimated. Generated by immunoSEQ multiplex PCR, the TCRdb table keeps only in-frame clones and is missing some. The V and J calls and clone size are taken from that table; D and trimming were inferred from the DNA. The sample shows 200,000 or so clones, 83% of them seen only once. The age range of participants was 18 to 89 years, with residence in fewer than 25 US areas. The CDR3 covers 16 residues. V shed 4 bases, J shed 2 bases, and the junction held 9 bases outside the gene matches. Germline V CDR1 and CDR2: SGHKS, YYEKEE (reference sequence).

This TCR came from a woman between 45 and 60 years old who had been exposed to COVID-19. V and J are TRBV5-5 and TRBJ1-1, with 9 nucleotides matching TRBD1. Source material: PBMCs or T cells enriched from blood (not recorded which). CDR3 nucleotides: TGTGCCAGCAGCCTGTGGGGGACAGGGACTAACACTGAAGCTTTCTTT. Translated: CASSLWGTGTNTEAFF.